Listed here are 16 T cell receptor beta chains from one sample, sequenced in a study of blood T cell repertoires in COVID-19. The table came from immunoSEQ multiplex PCR; TCRdb's copy has only in-frame clones and leaves some out. The table records 95,000 to 120,000 clones, around 85% of them present only once. What was sequenced was peripheral blood. Receptors originate from a woman in her fifties or sixties with COVID-19, enrolled during active disease.

The chain has TRBV29-1 and TRBJ1-2, with D hard to call. The CDR3 has 13 residues. Germline lookup yields CDR1 SQVTM and CDR2 ANQGSEA. Trimming shortened V by 4 bases and J by 5 bases, and 14 bases separated the two germline ends. The CDR3 sequence: CSVGEISGYGYTF. CDR3 bases: TGCAGCGTTGGCGAGATATCGGGATATGGCTACACCTTC.

This chain uses TRBV2 with TRBJ1-1; D is uncertain. Germline CDR1 is SNHLY and CDR2 is FYNNEI. V was trimmed by 2 bases and J by 7 bases, leaving 8 bases between them. This CDR3 spans 12 amino acids. CDR3 sequence (DNA): TGTGCCAGCAGTGAAACAGCCGGTGAAGCTTTCTTT. Translating gives CASSETAGEAFF.

Regarding this clone: This same CDR3 is encoded by further DNA sequences in the sample. The genes are TRBV3-1 (or the pseudogene TRBV3-2) and TRBJ1-2; 10 nucleotides match TRBD1. Germline CDR1 LGHDT, CDR2 YNNKEL (reference sequence). This CDR3 is 13 amino acids long. With 4 bases clipped from V and 7 bases from J, the junction kept 3 bases outside the gene matches. In DNA, the CDR3 is TGTGCCAGCAGCCCCGACAGGGGGCTTGGCTACACCTTC. Translated: CASSPDRGLGYTF.

This rearrangement joins TRBV27 to TRBJ2-7; D is perhaps TRBD1 (6 bases). Between the trimmed V and J ends, which lost 5 bases and 9 bases, there was a span of 26 bases. Germline V gives CDR1 MNHEY, CDR2 SMNVEV (reference sequence). This CDR3 has 16 amino acids. The CDR3 region is CASSQKPRLTGSRQYF. The CDR3 DNA reads TGTGCCAGCAGTCAAAAACCGCGACTTACAGGGTCCCGGCAGTACTTC.

V gene TRBV11-1 combines with J gene TRBJ1-1, with TRBD1 matching over 9 bases. V shed 3 bases and J 6 bases; nucleotides not matched to a gene: 5. CDR1 is SGHAT, CDR2 FQDESV, per germline (reference sequence). This CDR3 has 14 residues. CDR3: CASSFRQGEAEAFF. The CDR3 DNA reads as TGTGCCAGCAGCTTTAGACAGGGGGAGGCTGAAGCTTTCTTT.

This chain uses TRBV7-2 with TRBJ2-1; 14 nucleotides align to TRBD2. The germline V gene encodes CDR1 SGHTA and CDR2 FQGNSA. There are 16 residues in the CDR3. V shed 6 bases and J 4 bases; nucleotides not matched to a gene: 5. CDR3 loop: CASRKTSGGDYNEQFF. CDR3 bases: TGTGCCAGCAGAAAGACTAGCGGGGGGGATTACAATGAGCAGTTCTTC.

The chain recombines TRBV19 with TRBJ2-3; TRBD2 aligns across 8 bases. The germline V gene encodes CDR1 LNHDA and CDR2 SQIVND (reference sequence). The CDR3 is 16 amino acids. J was trimmed by 4 bases and V by 7 bases; bases with no gene match: 13. CDR3 protein: CASTLGSGEHADTQYF. The CDR3 DNA is TGTGCCAGTACCTTGGGTAGCGGGGAGCATGCAGATACGCAGTATTTT. Using reference TRBV19 and TRBJ2-3 for the parts outside the CDR3, the full variable domain is DGGITQSPKYLFRKEGQNVTLSCEQNLNHDAMYWYRQDPGQGLRLIYYSQIVNDFQKGDIAEGYSVSREKKESFPLTVTSAQKNPTAFYLCASTLGSGEHADTQYFGPGTRLTVL.

This clone was counted a single time. The V gene is TRBV9, the J gene TRBJ2-3, with D possibly TRBD1 on 6 matching bases. Trimming took 4 bases from V and 6 from J, leaving 9 bases between them. The CDR3 contains 12 residues. Looked up from germline, CDR1 is SGDLS and CDR2 is YYNGEE. As DNA, the CDR3 is TGTGCCAGCAGCCCTCAGGGGGATACGCAGTATTTT. It encodes CASSPQGDTQYF.

The J gene is TRBJ1-6, the V gene TRBV7-8, with TRBD1 matching 9 bases. V lost 5 bases to trimming and J lost 11 bases; unmatched junction nucleotides: 10. The CDR3 totals 15 residues. CDR1 is SGHVS and CDR2 is FQNEAQ in the germline V gene. For the CDR3, the DNA is TGTGCCAGCAGCCAAGAGGACAGGGGACGTACACCCCTCCACTTT. Encoded protein: CASSQEDRGRTPLHF.

This sequence joins TRBV9 and TRBJ1-1, with D unresolved. There are 13 residues in the CDR3. V was shortened by 3 bases and J by 0 bases, with 6 bases between the two germline ends. CDR1 and CDR2 (germline): SGDLS, YYNGEE. CDR3 bases: TGTGCCAGCAGCGATTCGTTGAACACTGAAGCTTTCTTT. Protein sequence: CASSDSLNTEAFF.

The genes are TRBV25-1 and TRBJ1-2; weak D call: TRBD1 (5 bases). The CDR3 has 13 residues. Germline V gene sequence: CDR1 MGHDK, CDR2 SYGVNS. The V end was cut by 5 bases, the J end by 7 bases, with 14 bases between. The DNA for the CDR3 is TGTGCCAGCAGTCTAGAAGGGGAACCTGGCTACACCTTC. Translating gives CASSLEGEPGYTF.

The rearrangement joins TRBV19 to TRBJ1-1, with 10 bases lining up with TRBD1. The V and J ends lost 6 bases and 0 bases, in that order; junction bases with no gene match: 10. The CDR3 consists of 17 residues. Germline CDR1 and CDR2: LNHDA and SQIVND (reference sequence). DNA for the CDR3: TGTGCCAGTAGAACTTTCCGGGACAGGGGCATGAACACTGAAGCTTTCTTT. This gives the protein CASRTFRDRGMNTEAFF.

The V and J genes are TRBV6-5 and TRBJ2-7; a possible D gene is TRBD1 (6 bases). The ends were cut back, 8 bases at V and 3 bases at J, with 20 bases in the middle. Germline CDR1 MNHEY, CDR2 SVGAGI. This CDR3 spans 15 amino acids. CDR3 sequence (DNA): TGTGCCAGCGCTGCATTGTCAGGGGCGGGCTACGAGCAGTACTTC. Amino acids: CASAALSGAGYEQYF.

This clone was seen a few times. The rearrangement joins TRBV5-6 to TRBJ2-7; 7 nucleotides agree with TRBD1. CDR1 is SGHDT and CDR2 is YYEEEE in the germline V gene. Losses at the gene ends were 0 bases for V and 7 bases for J; bases not matched to a gene: 7. CDR3 size: 14 residues. Here the CDR3 DNA reads TGTGCCAGCAGCTTGGTACAGGGGATGGGGGAGCAGTACTTC. It translates to CASSLVQGMGEQYF.

V is TRBV27 and J is TRBJ2-7; possible D gene TRBD1, 6 bases. The germline V gene has CDR1 MNHEY and CDR2 SMNVEV (reference sequence). This CDR3 comprises 14 residues. V was cut by 3 bases and J by 0 bases, with 9 bases left in between. CDR3 loop: CASSLQGLSYEQYF. In DNA, the CDR3 is TGTGCCAGCAGTTTGCAGGGGCTCTCCTACGAGCAGTACTTC.

The rearrangement links TRBV19 to TRBJ1-2; perhaps TRBD1 as D (5 bases). CDR1 is LNHDA and CDR2 is SQIVND in the germline V gene (reference sequence). Trimming took 3 bases from V and 7 from J, leaving 21 bases between them. This CDR3 contains 16 residues. This CDR3 reads CASSMGGSGVLIGYTF. The CDR3 DNA sequence: TGTGCCAGTAGTATGGGCGGATCGGGGGTTCTTATTGGCTACACCTTC.